Presented here are 27 T cell receptor beta chains from one specimen sequenced in a study of spatial heterogeneity in lung cancer. TCRdb re-called the 5' RACE reads with MiXCR, one entry per CDR3 protein. This table has around 8,000 distinct CDR3 sequences, 8.5% to 10% appearing once. The time point was: sample taken at primary tumor resection. The study sequenced unsorted whole RNA from tumor, nontumor lung or frozen PBMC. The sample was PBMCs, taken at surgery. The receptors were gathered from a male donor with early-stage non-small cell lung cancer.

Regarding this clonotype: A much bigger clone sits one base away, suggesting this may be a read error. This beta chain came through as a stray read in a library set up for alpha chains, and its size says little. The gene calls are TRBV7-9 and TRBJ1-2; D uncertain. This CDR3 comprises 14 residues. Trimming shortened V by 4 bases and J by 3 bases, and 12 bases separated the two germline ends. Germline loops: CDR1 SEHNR, CDR2 FQNEAQ (reference sequence). CDR3 nucleotides: TGTGCCAGCAGCTCAAGTATAACACACTATGGCTACACCTTC. Its protein is CASSSSITHYGYTF.

This clonotype is deemed medium-sized. Since it is a stray read in a library aimed at alpha chains, this beta chain has a size that is not meaningful. The J gene is TRBJ1-2, the V gene TRBV27; perhaps TRBD1 as D (5 bases). In germline, CDR1 is MNHEY, CDR2 SMNVEV (reference sequence). The CDR3 has 13 amino acids. V was cut by 8 bases and J by 4 bases, with 14 bases left in between. The CDR3 DNA reads TGTGCCAGCTCAAAGCGGGGGGGCTATGGCTACACCTTC. Residues: CASSKRGGYGYTF.

Concerning this clonotype itself: A library prepared for alpha chains yielded this beta chain as an off-target read; its size is of little meaning. V and J are TRBV5-4 and TRBJ2-3, with 9 nucleotides matching TRBD2. CDR1 and CDR2 (germline): SGHNT, YYREEE (reference sequence). The CDR3 has 16 residues. V was pared by 4 bases and J by 2 bases, with 8 bases of the junction left unmatched. The CDR3 reads CASSRTTSGTTDTQYF. In nucleotides, the CDR3 is TGTGCCAGCAGCCGGACGACTAGCGGTACCACAGATACGCAGTATTTT.

This clonotype is medium-sized. This beta chain turned up in a library designed for alpha chains; as an off-target read, its abundance says little. The genes are TRBV29-1 and TRBJ1-1, with D possibly matching TRBD1 (6 bases). V was pared by 6 bases and J by 0 bases, with 11 bases between. Germline loops: CDR1 SQVTM, CDR2 ANQGSEA. The CDR3 sequence is 13 residues long. CDR3 DNA sequence: TGCAGCGTCGACACAGGGATGAACACTGAAGCTTTCTTT. This translates into CSVDTGMNTEAFF.

Worth noting for this clonotype: As an off-target read in a library built for alpha chains, this beta chain has a frequency of little significance. V usage is TRBV5-1 and J usage is TRBJ2-1, with a tentative D call TRBD2 (6 bases). The CDR3 is 18 amino acids. V gave up 0 bases and J gave up 0 bases, with 16 bases separating them. Germline V gene sequence: CDR1 SGHRS, CDR2 YFSETQ. The CDR3 bases are TGCGCCAGCAGCTTGGCCTTAGCGGTCCAGCACTCCTACAATGAGCAGTTCTTC. It translates to CASSLALAVQHSYNEQFF.

This clonotype was recorded at least ten times. A library prepared for alpha chains yielded this beta chain as an off-target read; its size is of little meaning. The V call is TRBV25-1, the J call TRBJ1-5, with D hard to call. Deletions cut 11 bases from V and 3 bases from J, with 14 bases between. There are 13 residues in the CDR3. The germline V gene encodes CDR1 MGHDK and CDR2 SYGVNS. CDR3 sequence reads: CAAGGLPNQPQHF. As DNA, the CDR3 is TGTGCCGCAGGAGGGCTTCCCAATCAGCCCCAGCATTTT.

Turning to this clonotype: This beta chain is off target for a library built for alpha chains, so its abundance means little. The rearrangement links TRBV7-6 to TRBJ2-1; the D is unclear. This CDR3 has 17 residues. Germline values: CDR1 SGHVS, CDR2 FNYEAQ. The V end lost 5 bases, the J end lost 0 bases, and 17 bases lay between the germline ends. CDR3 nucleotide sequence: TGTGCCAGCAGCCCCCGACCTGGCCCAGGCTCCTACAATGAGCAGTTCTTC. Translated: CASSPRPGPGSYNEQFF.

This clonotype was observed many times. This beta chain is an off-target read within a library intended for alpha chains, so its frequency means little. The gene calls are TRBV7-9 and TRBJ2-6; tentatively, D is TRBD1 (6 bases). The CDR3 totals 15 residues. Trimming removed 5 bases at V and 0 bases at J, with 8 bases between. Germline loops: CDR1 SEHNR, CDR2 FQNEAQ (reference sequence). CDR3 DNA: TGTGCCAGCAGCAGCAGGGGCTCTGGGGCCAACGTCCTGACTTTC. It translates to CASSSRGSGANVLTF. Complete variable domain (other parts from reference TRBV7-9 and TRBJ2-6): DTGVSQNPRHKITKRGQNVTFRCDPISEHNRLYWYRQTLGQGPEFLTYFQNEAQLEKSRLLSDRFSAERPKGSFSTLEIQRTEQGDSAMYLCASSSRGSGANVLTFGAGSRLTVL.

The table lists this clonotype with many counts. This beta chain lies outside the target of a library built for alpha chains; its clone size means little. The chain links TRBV6-5 to TRBJ2-3, with D uncertain. The CDR3 totals 15 residues. Germline CDR1 is MNHEY and CDR2 is SVGAGI. Trimming shortened V by 6 bases and J by 2 bases, and 15 bases separated the two germline ends. The CDR3 DNA follows: TGTGCCAGCAGAAAGGTCCTGGTAGCCACAGATACGCAGTATTTT. Protein product: CASRKVLVATDTQYF.

This clonotype was seen a few times. This beta chain is a stray read from a library made for alpha chains; its abundance is not meaningful. This chain uses TRBV5-1 with TRBJ2-1; 11 bases are a match to TRBD2. This CDR3 has 16 amino acids. The J segment lost 9 bases and the V segment lost 1 base, leaving 9 bases of the junction unmatched. From germline, CDR1 is SGHRS and CDR2 YFSETQ. CDR3 in amino acids: CASSLTSGRQGGEQFF. The CDR3, as DNA: TGCGCCAGCAGCTTGACTAGCGGGAGACAGGGAGGTGAGCAGTTCTTC.

There are many counts of this clonotype. Being off target in a library aimed at alpha chains, this beta chain has a size of little meaning. This chain connects TRBV12-3 or TRBV12-4 to TRBJ2-3; 8 bases match TRBD1. J gave up 2 bases and V 5 bases, and 6 bases lay outside the gene matches. The CDR3 spans 15 residues. The DNA for the CDR3 is TGTGCCAGCAGTCCGGACAGGGCGATCACAGATACGCAGTATTTT. Amino acid sequence: CASSPDRAITDTQYF.

This clonotype appeared many times. This beta chain slipped into a library made for alpha chains as a stray read, so its size is not meaningful. The genes are TRBV6-5 and TRBJ2-7; D call uncertain. Germline-derived CDR1 and CDR2 are MNHEY and SVGAGI. This CDR3 has 13 residues. Trimming shortened V by 4 bases and J by 2 bases, and 9 bases separated the two germline ends. The CDR3 loop reads CASSSPTPYEQYF. The CDR3 bases are TGTGCCAGCAGTTCACCGACACCCTACGAGCAGTACTTC.

As regards this clonotype: The library was designed around alpha chains, so this beta chain is a stray read whose abundance carries little weight. The V and J genes are TRBV7-3 and TRBJ2-3; 8 bases match TRBD1. The CDR3 has 15 amino acids. Germline CDR1 is SGHTA and CDR2 is FQGTGA. The V and J ends lost 5 bases and 4 bases, in that order; junction bases with no gene match: 8. CDR3 sequence reads: CASSRDRWQADTQYF. The CDR3 DNA reads as TGTGCCAGCAGCCGGGACAGGTGGCAGGCAGATACGCAGTATTTT.

This clonotype was recorded many times. This beta chain appears as a stray read in a library generated for alpha chains; its size is not informative. This CDR3 is CAIAPIQGRGNQPQHF. DNA for the CDR3: TGTGCCATCGCACCCATACAGGGGAGGGGGAATCAGCCCCAGCATTTT. The chain recombines TRBV7-8 with TRBJ1-5, with TRBD1 matching 7 bases. The CDR3 has 16 amino acids. CDR1 SGHVS and CDR2 FQNEAQ come from the germline V gene. Trimming took 10 bases from V and 4 from J; bases not matched to a gene: 16.

In its sample, this clonotype was seen many times. The library was built for alpha chains, so this beta chain is an off-target read and its size means little. V and J are TRBV7-2 and TRBJ2-1; 7 nucleotides agree with TRBD2. The CDR3 covers 15 residues. Per the germline V gene, CDR1 is SGHTA and CDR2 is FQGNSA. V lost 5 bases, J lost 0 bases, and 4 bases stayed unmatched. CDR3 amino acids: CASSPSGYSYNEQFF. In DNA form, the CDR3 reads TGTGCCAGCAGCCCTAGCGGCTACTCCTACAATGAGCAGTTCTTC.

This clonotype appeared a few times. The library was built for alpha chains, so this beta chain is an off-target read and its size means little. The chain carries TRBV28 and TRBJ2-7; 13 nucleotides match TRBD2. Germline assignment: CDR1 MDHEN and CDR2 SYDVKM. V shed 1 base and J 6 bases; nucleotides not matched to a gene: 6. CDR3 length: 16 residues. CDR3 bases: TGTGCCAGCAGTTTATCCGGACTAGCGGGAGCACCCGAGCAGTACGTC. It translates to CASSLSGLAGAPEQYV.

Details on this clonotype: Within a library made for alpha chains, this beta chain is off target, and its count is uninformative. The J gene is TRBJ2-2, the V gene TRBV12-3 or TRBV12-4; D unresolved. CDR3 size: 12 residues. V lost 6 bases and J 9 bases, leaving 11 bases between the germline ends. The DNA of the CDR3 is TGTGCCAGCAGCCTCTATGTACGGGAGCTGTTTTTT. As protein: CASSLYVRELFF.

This clonotype was detected many times. The size of this beta chain means little, since it is a stray read in a library made for alpha chains. The gene calls are TRBV7-2 and TRBJ2-5; D not certain. The CDR3 spans 13 residues. V was shortened by 5 bases and J by 7 bases, with 14 bases between the two germline ends. Germline lookup yields CDR1 SGHTA and CDR2 FQGNSA. CDR3 nucleotide sequence: TGTGCCAGCAGCCGTGGGCCCGCCGGGACCCAGTACTTC. Encoded protein: CASSRGPAGTQYF.

Remarks on this clonotype: Found in a library prepared for alpha chains, this beta chain is an off-target read, and its abundance has little meaning. This chain connects TRBV7-6 to TRBJ2-1; no clear D. V was clipped by 5 bases and J by 10 bases, with 15 bases between them. Germline loops: CDR1 SGHVS, CDR2 FNYEAQ. This CDR3 region has 13 residues. The CDR3: CASSPRPNGEQFF. Here the CDR3 DNA reads TGTGCCAGCAGCCCCCGGCCAAACGGAGAGCAGTTCTTC.

This clonotype was picked up many times. The library was prepared for alpha chains; this beta chain is a stray read, so its frequency means little. The V gene is TRBV24-1, the J gene TRBJ2-5, with a weak D call TRBD2 (6 bases). This CDR3 region has 15 residues. Germline loops: CDR1 KGHDR, CDR2 SFDVKD. Trimming pared 6 bases from V and 5 bases from J, leaving 18 bases between. The CDR3 is CATSPRGGVEETQYF. The CDR3 DNA reads TGTGCCACCAGTCCCCGGGGCGGGGTGGAGGAGACCCAGTACTTC.

This clonotype counts as medium-sized. Since it is a stray read in a library aimed at alpha chains, this beta chain has a size that is not meaningful. The rearrangement joins TRBV19 to TRBJ2-5, with D possibly matching TRBD1 (6 bases). CDR1 and CDR2 from the germline V gene are LNHDA and SQIVND (reference sequence). V was clipped by 4 bases and J by 0 bases, with 9 bases between them. This CDR3 has 14 residues. Here the CDR3 reads CASSKQGYQETQYF. CDR3 in DNA: TGTGCCAGTAGTAAACAGGGTTACCAAGAGACCCAGTACTTC.

This clonotype was counted many times. The library was built for alpha chains, so this beta chain is an off-target read and its size means little. V usage is TRBV10-3 and J usage is TRBJ1-3; D may be TRBD1 (5 bases). V was clipped by 2 bases and J by 2 bases, with 10 bases between them. The CDR3 runs 15 residues. CDR1 is ENHRY and CDR2 is SYGVKD in the germline V gene. This CDR3 is CAISEDSLPGNTIYF. Written as DNA, the CDR3 is TGTGCCATCAGTGAGGACAGTCTTCCTGGAAACACCATATATTTT.

Many counts were recorded for this clonotype. For a library built for alpha chains, this beta chain is a stray read; little rests on its size. The J gene is TRBJ2-1, the V gene TRBV3-1, with TRBD2 as a possible D gene (6 bases). Germline CDR1 and CDR2: LGHDT and YNNKEL (reference sequence). There are 15 residues in the CDR3. Trimming shortened V by 1 base and J by 9 bases, and 16 bases separated the two germline ends. CDR3 DNA: TGTGCCAGCAGCCAAGGAGGCGGGAAATTAGTTGAGCAGTTCTTC. Encoded protein: CASSQGGGKLVEQFF.

This clonotype ranks as medium-sized. A library prepared for alpha chains yielded this beta chain as an off-target read; its size is of little meaning. The V and J genes are TRBV20-1 and TRBJ2-1; 10 bases map to TRBD2. V gave up 2 bases and J gave up 10 bases; unmatched junction bases: 8. The CDR3 extends over 14 amino acids. CDR1 is DFQATT, CDR2 SNEGSKA, per germline (reference sequence). The CDR3 is CSARTLAGDREQFF. The CDR3 DNA is TGCAGTGCTAGAACTCTAGCGGGAGATAGGGAGCAGTTCTTC.

This clonotype was detected ten times or more. This beta chain slipped into a library made for alpha chains as a stray read, so its size is not meaningful. The chain joins TRBV20-1 to TRBJ2-7, with 10 bases matching TRBD1. The germline gives CDR1 DFQATT, CDR2 SNEGSKA (reference sequence). V dropped 0 bases and J dropped 2; count of bases not matched to a gene: 10. CDR3 size: 17 residues. In DNA, the CDR3 is TGCAGTGCTAGAGACCCGGGACAGGGGCTGTCCGCCTACGAGCAGTACTTC. Translated: CSARDPGQGLSAYEQYF.

This clonotype was recorded at least ten times. This beta chain appears as a stray read in a library generated for alpha chains; its size is not informative. The rearrangement uses TRBV27 and TRBJ2-4; 11 bases align to TRBD2. Germline CDR1 is MNHEY and CDR2 is SMNVEV (reference sequence). V gave up 5 bases and J gave up 7 bases; unmatched junction bases: 13. CDR3 length: 17 amino acids. In nucleotides, the CDR3 is TGTGCCAGCAGTGTCCTCGGGACTAGCGGTCCCACGAACATTCAGTACTTC. It yields the protein CASSVLGTSGPTNIQYF.

This clonotype was seen many times. This beta chain was picked up by a library intended for alpha chains and is off target, so its count carries little meaning. This chain uses TRBV5-4 with TRBJ2-7, with 14 bases identical to TRBD2. Germline V CDR1 and CDR2: SGHNT, YYREEE (reference sequence). The CDR3 is 16 residues long. The V and J ends lost 4 bases and 2 bases, in that order; junction bases with no gene match: 5. DNA of the CDR3: TGTGCCAGCAGCCCGGGACTAGCGGGAGTTGCCTACGAGCAGTACTTC. Its protein is CASSPGLAGVAYEQYF. Looking up the rest from reference TRBV5-4 and TRBJ2-7 gives the full variable domain: ETGVTQSPTHLIKTRGQQVTLRCSSQSGHNTVSWYQQALGQGPQFIFQYYREEENGRGNFPPRFSGLQFPNYSSELNVNALELDDSALYLCASSPGLAGVAYEQYFGPGTRLTVT.